This T cell receptor (beta chain) is from a study of blood T cells in healthy people across ages. Broader study findings: PBMC samples, being unsorted, prevented any conclusive comparison of naive and antigen-experienced cells. Investigators viewed diversity estimates from one million T cells as underestimates, the study reported. Strong correlation existed between TCR beta diversity and naive T cell percentage.

Regarding this clonotype: Its antigen is unidentified.

Each of the donors had roughly 9.4 milliliters of peripheral blood drawn into EDTA-treated Vacutainer tubes. Germline CDR1 SQVTM, CDR2 ANQGSEA. The CDR3 extends over 11 amino acids. Using a J-beta primer mix together with a sample-barcoded 5' primer, a second PCR was run for about 7 to 12 cycles. TCRdb analysed the 5' RACE reads with MiXCR anew, one entry per CDR3 protein. The sample carries hundreds of thousands of distinct CDR3 sequences, around a fifth recorded once. The material sequenced was blood. The rearrangement joins TRBV29-1 to TRBJ2-5, with D possibly matching TRBD1 (5 bases). The end of the DNA fits TRBJ2-7 better, so the J call may be wrong. The sequence was collected from a man aged 65-85 years in good health. CDR3 loop: CSVARDYEQYF. Here the CDR3 DNA reads TGCAGCGTGGCCAGGGATTACGAGCAGTACTTC.